These T cell receptor beta chains were read from a single sample in a study of blood T cell repertoires in COVID-19. Here immunoSEQ multiplex PCR was the method, and the copy in TCRdb shows in-frame clones only, minus some. The repertoire holds under 100,000 clones, with around nine tenths as singletons. Sample: peripheral blood. All receptors derive from a man aged 30-40 years with acute or convalescent COVID-19. The CDR3 runs from the conserved cysteine through the conserved F or W. The D gene is left open where the match is weak. A clone size is listed for some rows: how often the clone was seen (once, few, many), or a class if it is expanded.

TGTGCCAGCAGTTACAATGCCCCGAGATCGTACGAGCAGTACTTC	CASSYNAPRSYEQYF	TRBV6-2/TRBV6-3	-	once	TRBJ2-7
TGTGCCAGCTCACCACAACAGGGGCACACCGGGGAGCTGTTTTTT	CASSPQQGHTGELFF	TRBV18	TRBD1	-	TRBJ2-2
TGTGCCAGCAGTTTAGGCGGGCGTCCCACTGAAGCTTTCTTT	CASSLGGRPTEAFF	TRBV28	-	-	TRBJ1-1
TGTGCCAGCAGCCCCTTTGGAGGGAGGGAGTTTGGTGATTCGCAGTATTTT	CASSPFGGREFGDSQYF	TRBV3-1/TRBV3-2	TRBD2	-	TRBJ2-3
TGTGCCAGCAGCTTAGTAAAGCGGGACTTCACAGATACGCAGTATTTT	CASSLVKRDFTDTQYF	TRBV7-2	TRBD2	once	TRBJ2-3
TGTGCCAGCAGCGTGCAGGGTCACCACGAGCAGTACTTC	CASSVQGHHEQYF	TRBV5-5	-	-	TRBJ2-7
TGTGCCAGCCGCCCCAGCGGACTCTACGAGCAGTACTTC	CASRPSGLYEQYF	TRBV6-5	-	-	TRBJ2-7
TGTGCCAGCAGCTCCATATTAGGAGGTGGCTACACCTTC	CASSSILGGGYTF	TRBV7-2	-	-	TRBJ1-2
TGTGCCTGGAGTGGTGGAGGGGAGACCCAGTACTTC	CAWSGGGETQYF	TRBV30	-	-	TRBJ2-5
TGTGCCAGCAGCCCCCTCGGACTAGCGGACTACGAGCAGTACTTC	CASSPLGLADYEQYF	TRBV14	TRBD2	once	TRBJ2-7
TGCAGTGCGAGTCTAGGGGCTAGCGAGCAGTACTTC	CSASLGASEQYF	TRBV20-1	-	many	TRBJ2-7
TGTGCCACCACCCCCGCGGGAGGTCCTACCGAGCAGTACTTC	CATTPAGGPTEQYF	TRBV19	TRBD2	-	TRBJ2-7
TGTGCCAGCAGTGAAGCGTCGGAAGCGTCCGAGCAGTACTTC	CASSEASEASEQYF	TRBV6-1	-	-	TRBJ2-7
TGTGCCACTACAGGGTCTGGAAACACCATATATTTT	CATTGSGNTIYF	TRBV10-3	-	once	TRBJ1-3
TGTGCCAGCAGGACGACAGGGGTCGAGCAGTACTTC	CASRTTGVEQYF	TRBV6-1	TRBD1	-	TRBJ2-7
TGTGCCAGCAGTTTCGACAGCTATAGCAATCAGCCCCAGCATTTT	CASSFDSYSNQPQHF	TRBV27	-	-	TRBJ1-5
TGTGCCAGAAATTACAGGGAATCGACTGAAGCTTTCTTT	CARNYRESTEAFF	TRBV9	-	-	TRBJ1-1
TGTGCCAGCAGCAGGACTAGCGGGACACCGGCCAATGAGCAGTTCTTC	CASSRTSGTPANEQFF	TRBV5-6	TRBD2	-	TRBJ2-1
TGTGCCAGCACTCACGGCGGGAGGGCCGTAGATACGCAGTATTTT	CASTHGGRAVDTQYF	TRBV3-1/TRBV3-2	TRBD2	-	TRBJ2-3
TGTGCCAGCAGCAAATGGGACAGACTCAATCAGCCCCAGCATTTT	CASSKWDRLNQPQHF	TRBV11-2	TRBD1	-	TRBJ1-5
TGTGCCAGCTCACCACCAGGACTAGCGGGAGGTTCCTCCTACAATGAGCAGTTCTTC	CASSPPGLAGGSSYNEQFF	TRBV18	TRBD2	-	TRBJ2-1
TGTGCCAGCAGTTTCTCCCGGACTAGCGGAATTATGCAGTTCTTC	CASSFSRTSGIMQFF	TRBV27	TRBD2	-	TRBJ2-1
TGTGCCAGCAGTCCCACAGGGGGCTACGAGCAGTACTTC	CASSPTGGYEQYF	TRBV2	TRBD1	-	TRBJ2-7
TGTGCCAGCTCTCCTATCGGGGACGAGCAGTACTTC	CASSPIGDEQYF	TRBV18	-	-	TRBJ2-7
TGTGCCAGCAGTTACTCAAATAGCGGGAAAGAGACCCAGTACTTC	CASSYSNSGKETQYF	TRBV6-5	TRBD2	-	TRBJ2-5
TGCGCCAGCACCGGGGGTGGTTACGAGCAGTACTTC	CASTGGGYEQYF	TRBV10-2	-	-	TRBJ2-7
TGTGCCAGCAGCGCATTCCAGGGCGCGGAGACCGGGGAGCTGTTTTTT	CASSAFQGAETGELFF	TRBV14	-	once	TRBJ2-2
TGTGCCAGCAGCCAAGATCCGGGAGGAAGGGCCTATGGCTACACCTTC	CASSQDPGGRAYGYTF	TRBV3-1/TRBV3-2	-	-	TRBJ1-2
TGTGCCAGCGGACCGGGACTTTCAATGGCCACCGGGAAACTGTTTTTT	CASGPGLSMATGKLFF	TRBV9	-	few	TRBJ1-4
TGTGCCAGCAGTGACCCGGGAGCCTGGTCATCAGATACGCAGTATTTT	CASSDPGAWSSDTQYF	TRBV6-2/TRBV6-3	-	-	TRBJ2-3
TGTGCCGGCAAATACGGGAGGCCGCACAATGAGCAGTTCTTC	CAGKYGRPHNEQFF	TRBV2	TRBD2	-	TRBJ2-1
TGTGCCAGCAGCGTAGAACAGTCTGGGGGCGAGGAGCTGTTTTTT	CASSVEQSGGEELFF	TRBV9	-	-	TRBJ2-2
TGTGCCAGCTCACCCCAGACAGGGACCACTGAAGCTTTCTTT	CASSPQTGTTEAFF	TRBV18	TRBD1	-	TRBJ1-1
TGTGCCAGTAGTATGGACAGCTATTCCTACAATGAGCAGTTCTTC	CASSMDSYSYNEQFF	TRBV19	-	-	TRBJ2-1
TGTGCCAGCCCTCTGGATACGCAGTATTTT	CASPLDTQYF	TRBV28	-	-	TRBJ2-3
TGTGCCAGCAGTGCGGAACAGGGGGCTAGGAATGAGCAGTTCTTC	CASSAEQGARNEQFF	TRBV2	TRBD1	-	TRBJ2-1
TGTGCCAGCAGCCCACGAACTAGCGGGGTGGAGACCCAGTACTTC	CASSPRTSGVETQYF	TRBV7-2	TRBD2	-	TRBJ2-5